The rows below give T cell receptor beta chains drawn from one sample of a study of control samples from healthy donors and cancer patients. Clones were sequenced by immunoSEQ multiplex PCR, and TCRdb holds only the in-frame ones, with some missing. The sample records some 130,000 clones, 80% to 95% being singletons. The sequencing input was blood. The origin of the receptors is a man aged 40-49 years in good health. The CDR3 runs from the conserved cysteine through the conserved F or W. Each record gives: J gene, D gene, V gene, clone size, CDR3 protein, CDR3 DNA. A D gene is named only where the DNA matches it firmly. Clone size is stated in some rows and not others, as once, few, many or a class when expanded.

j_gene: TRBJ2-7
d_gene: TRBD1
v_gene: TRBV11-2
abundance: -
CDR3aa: CASSLGLGTGVYEQYF
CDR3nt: TGTGCCAGCAGCTTAGGTCTCGGGACAGGGGTCTACGAGCAGTACTTC

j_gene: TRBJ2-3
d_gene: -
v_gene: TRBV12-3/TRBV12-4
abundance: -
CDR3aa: CASSTSLAPQYF
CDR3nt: TGTGCCAGCAGTACCTCGTTGGCGCCGCAGTATTTT

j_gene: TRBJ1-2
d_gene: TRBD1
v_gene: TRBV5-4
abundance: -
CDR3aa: CASSSSQGANYGYTF
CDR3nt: TGTGCCAGCAGCTCAAGTCAGGGGGCTAACTATGGCTACACCTTC

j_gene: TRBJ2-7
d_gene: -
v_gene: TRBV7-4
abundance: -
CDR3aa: CAGGDRTYSYEQYF
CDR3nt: TGTGCCGGGGGAGACAGGACTTACTCCTACGAGCAGTACTTC

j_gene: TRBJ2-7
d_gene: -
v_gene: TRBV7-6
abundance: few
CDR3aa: CASSSSVQAYEQYF
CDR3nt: TGTGCCAGCAGCTCCTCTGTGCAGGCCTACGAGCAGTACTTC

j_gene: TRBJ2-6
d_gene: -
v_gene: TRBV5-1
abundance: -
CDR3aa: CASSLGSPIPSYSGANVLTF
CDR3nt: TGCGCCAGCAGTCTCGGGTCCCCAATCCCCTCCTACTCTGGGGCCAACGTCCTGACTTTC

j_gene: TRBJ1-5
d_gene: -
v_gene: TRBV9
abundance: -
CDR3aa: CASSVDPSGTQHF
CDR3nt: TGTGCCAGCAGCGTAGACCCAAGTGGGACCCAGCATTTT

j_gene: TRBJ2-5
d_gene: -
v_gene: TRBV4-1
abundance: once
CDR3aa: CASSQGLRETQYF
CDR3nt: TGCGCCAGCAGCCAAGGACTAAGGGAGACCCAGTACTTC

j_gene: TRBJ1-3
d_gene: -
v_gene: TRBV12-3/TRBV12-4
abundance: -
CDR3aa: CATNINSGNTIYF
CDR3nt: TGTGCCACTAACATAAACTCTGGAAACACCATATATTTT

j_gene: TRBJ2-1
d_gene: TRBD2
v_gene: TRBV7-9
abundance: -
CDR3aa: CATPRRLAGGESYNEQFF
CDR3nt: TGTGCCACCCCTAGAAGGCTAGCGGGGGGGGAGTCCTACAATGAGCAGTTCTTC

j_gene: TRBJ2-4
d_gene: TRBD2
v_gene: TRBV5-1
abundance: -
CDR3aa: CASSLGTSGGLAKNIQYF
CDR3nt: TGCGCCAGCAGCTTGGGGACTAGCGGGGGGTTAGCCAAAAACATTCAGTACTTC

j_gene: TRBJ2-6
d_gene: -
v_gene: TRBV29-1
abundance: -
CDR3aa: CSAGAGANVLTF
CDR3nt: TGCAGCGCGGGGGCTGGGGCCAACGTCCTGACTTTC

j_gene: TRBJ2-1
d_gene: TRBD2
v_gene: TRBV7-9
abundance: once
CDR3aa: CASSPYTGGSYNEQFF
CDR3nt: TGTGCCAGCAGCCCATACACGGGGGGATCCTACAATGAGCAGTTCTTC

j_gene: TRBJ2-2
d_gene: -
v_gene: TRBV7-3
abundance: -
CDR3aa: CASSLMAPQGGTGELFF
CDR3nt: TGTGCCAGCAGCTTAATGGCTCCCCAAGGAGGAACCGGGGAGCTGTTTTTT

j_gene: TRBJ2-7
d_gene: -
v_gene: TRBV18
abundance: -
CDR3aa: CASSPLRNEAEQYF
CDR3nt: TGTGCCAGCTCACCGCTCAGGAATGAAGCCGAGCAGTACTTC

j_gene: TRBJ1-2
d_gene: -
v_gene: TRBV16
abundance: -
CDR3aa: CASSPTRDGYTF
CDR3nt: TGTGCCAGCAGCCCTACGAGGGATGGCTACACCTTC

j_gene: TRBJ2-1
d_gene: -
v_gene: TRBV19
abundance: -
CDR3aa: CASSFLIMQGAGEQFF
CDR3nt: TGTGCCAGTAGTTTTCTAATCATGCAGGGTGCGGGGGAGCAGTTCTTC

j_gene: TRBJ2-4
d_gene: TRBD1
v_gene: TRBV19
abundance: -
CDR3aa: CASSIFGQGPNGAKNIQYF
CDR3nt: TGTGCCAGTAGTATTTTTGGACAGGGGCCAAATGGGGCCAAAAACATTCAGTACTTC

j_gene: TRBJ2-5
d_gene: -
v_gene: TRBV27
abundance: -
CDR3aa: CASSFDHQETQYF
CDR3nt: TGTGCCAGCAGTTTCGACCACCAAGAGACCCAGTACTTC

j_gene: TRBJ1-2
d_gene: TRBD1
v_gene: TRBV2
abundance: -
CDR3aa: CASRRDRGGSYGYTF
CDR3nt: TGTGCCAGCAGGCGGGACAGGGGCGGGAGCTATGGCTACACCTTC

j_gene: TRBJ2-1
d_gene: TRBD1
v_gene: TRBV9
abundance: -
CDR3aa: CASARDSANEQFF
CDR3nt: TGTGCCAGCGCCCGGGACAGTGCCAATGAGCAGTTCTTC

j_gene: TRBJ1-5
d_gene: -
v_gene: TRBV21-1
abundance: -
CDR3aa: CASSKGTGGGGKGNQPQHF
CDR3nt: TGTGCCAGCAGCAAAGGGACAGGGGGTGGGGGTAAGGGCAATCAGCCCCAGCATTTT

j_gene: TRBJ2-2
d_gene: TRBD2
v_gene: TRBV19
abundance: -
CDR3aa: CASRRTRSAGELFF
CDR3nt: TGTGCCAGTAGACGGACTAGATCCGCCGGGGAGCTGTTTTTT

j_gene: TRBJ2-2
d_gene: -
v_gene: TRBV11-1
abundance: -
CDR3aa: CASSLHRGANTGELFF
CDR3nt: TGTGCCAGCAGCTTACACCGGGGGGCTAACACCGGGGAGCTGTTTTTT

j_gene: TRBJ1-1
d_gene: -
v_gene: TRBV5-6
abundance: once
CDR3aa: CASSSLGDLQAFF
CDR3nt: TGTGCCAGCAGCTCCCTTGGGGACCTCCAAGCTTTCTTT

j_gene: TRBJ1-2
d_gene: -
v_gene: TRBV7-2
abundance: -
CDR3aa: CASSLSRVGGYTF
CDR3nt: TGTGCCAGCAGCTTAAGCAGGGTTGGGGGCTACACCTTC

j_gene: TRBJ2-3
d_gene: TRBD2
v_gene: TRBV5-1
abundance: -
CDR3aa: CASSGAGGQDTQYF
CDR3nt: TGCGCCAGCAGCGGGGCGGGGGGGCAAGATACGCAGTATTTT

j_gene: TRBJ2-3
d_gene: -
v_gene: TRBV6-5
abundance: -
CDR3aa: CASSDPRGGTDTQYF
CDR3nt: TGTGCCAGCAGCGACCCCAGGGGTGGCACAGATACGCAGTATTTT

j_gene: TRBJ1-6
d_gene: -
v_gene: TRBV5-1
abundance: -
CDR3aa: CASSPRGGDNSPLHF
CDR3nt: TGCGCCAGCAGCCCCCGTGGAGGGGACAATTCACCCCTCCACTTT

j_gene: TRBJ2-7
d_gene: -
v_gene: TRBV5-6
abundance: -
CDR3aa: CASSLLGDTYEQYF
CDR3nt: TGTGCCAGCAGCTTGTTGGGGGATACCTACGAGCAGTACTTC

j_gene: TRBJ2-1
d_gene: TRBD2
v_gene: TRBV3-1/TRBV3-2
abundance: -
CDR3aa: CASSALGLRGNEQFF
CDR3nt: TGTGCCAGCAGCGCGCTGGGACTAAGAGGCAATGAGCAGTTCTTC

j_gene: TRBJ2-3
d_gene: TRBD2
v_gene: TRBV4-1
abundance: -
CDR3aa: CASSPGGSDTQYF
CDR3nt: TGCGCCAGCAGCCCGGGAGGTTCCGATACGCAGTATTTT

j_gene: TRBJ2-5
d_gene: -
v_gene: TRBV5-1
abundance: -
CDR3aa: CASSWGPDQETQYF
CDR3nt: TGCGCCAGCAGCTGGGGACCGGACCAAGAGACCCAGTACTTC

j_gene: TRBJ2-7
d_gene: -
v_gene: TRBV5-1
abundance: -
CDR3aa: CASSLRSSYEQYF
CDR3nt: TGCGCCAGCAGCTTACGGTCATCCTACGAGCAGTACTTC

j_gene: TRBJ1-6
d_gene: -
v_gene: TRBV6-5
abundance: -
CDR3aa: CASSYSNPSYNSPLHF
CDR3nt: TGTGCCAGCAGTTACTCGAATCCTTCCTATAATTCACCCCTCCACTTT

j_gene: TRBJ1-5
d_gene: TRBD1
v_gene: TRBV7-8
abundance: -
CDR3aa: CASSIGQGTTYSNQPQHF
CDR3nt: TGTGCCAGCAGCATAGGACAGGGGACCACCTATAGCAATCAGCCCCAGCATTTT

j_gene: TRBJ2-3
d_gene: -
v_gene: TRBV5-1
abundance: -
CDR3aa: CASSLSGEFLDTQYF
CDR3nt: TGCGCCAGCAGCTTGTCAGGAGAATTTTTAGATACGCAGTATTTT